The 18 T cell receptor beta chains presented below share a single source sample, sequenced in a study of blood T cell repertoires in COVID-19. Libraries were prepared by immunoSEQ multiplex PCR; TCRdb keeps only in-frame clonotypes and omits some of them. This table holds 220,000 or so clones, around nine tenths found once. The sequenced sample was peripheral blood. These receptors were collected from a man in his fifties or sixties who had recovered from COVID-19.

The J gene is TRBJ1-1, the V gene TRBV28; a possible D gene is TRBD1 (5 bases). The CDR3 loop spans 15 amino acids. V gave up 3 bases and J gave up 1 base, with 12 bases separating them. CDR1 is MDHEN and CDR2 is SYDVKM in the germline V gene. In nucleotides, the CDR3 is TGTGCCAGCAGTTTCGGAGGGGCCCAGAACACTGAAGCTTTCTTT. This gives the protein CASSFGGAQNTEAFF.

CDR3 in DNA: TGTGCCAGCAGCTTTGGGATCCGGGGGGCCCCGAGGGAGCAGTACTTC. Translating gives CASSFGIRGAPREQYF. This sequence joins TRBV11-1 and TRBJ2-7; possibly TRBD2 for D (7 bases). V was clipped by 3 bases and J by 7 bases, with 22 bases between them. From germline, CDR1 is SGHAT and CDR2 FQDESV (reference sequence). CDR3 size: 16 residues.

V is TRBV24-1 and J is TRBJ2-1; a possible D gene is TRBD2 (6 bases). Germline loops: CDR1 KGHDR, CDR2 SFDVKD. This CDR3 has 13 residues. The V end lost 2 bases, the J end lost 13 bases, and 14 bases lay between the germline ends. The CDR3 DNA reads TGTGCCACCAGTGATTCAAACCGGGACTCCCAGTTCTTC. This gives the protein CATSDSNRDSQFF.

J is TRBJ1-1 and V is TRBV3-1 (or the pseudogene TRBV3-2); D remains ambiguous. The germline CDR1 and CDR2 sequences are LGHDT and YNNKEL (reference sequence). This CDR3 comprises 13 residues. The V gene lost 4 bases and the J gene lost 6 bases, with 12 bases spanning the gap. CDR3 sequence reads: CASSLSVAAEAFF. The CDR3 region has the DNA TGTGCCAGCAGCCTTTCAGTAGCGGCTGAAGCTTTCTTT.

The V call is TRBV6-1, the J call TRBJ1-2, with 7 bases lining up with TRBD1. Germline V gene sequence: CDR1 MNHNS, CDR2 SASEGT. Trimming removed 1 base from V and 6 bases from J; junction bases left unmatched: 17. The CDR3 consists of 18 residues. CDR3 DNA sequence: TGTGCCAGCAGTGAAGGAGGTAACAGGGGAGGATCTCGGGATGGCTACACCTTC. Its protein product is CASSEGGNRGGSRDGYTF.

This clone was detected only once. V usage is TRBV28 and J usage is TRBJ1-3; tentative D call: TRBD1 (5 bases). CDR1 is MDHEN and CDR2 is SYDVKM in the germline V gene. This CDR3 contains 16 residues. Trimming took 5 bases from V and 0 from J, leaving 14 bases between them. The CDR3 loop is CASSRPGFSSGNTIYF. The CDR3 DNA sequence: TGTGCCAGCAGTCGACCAGGGTTTTCCTCTGGAAACACCATATATTTT.

The chain recombines TRBV18 with TRBJ2-7; 14 bases are a match to TRBD2. Germline CDR1 reads KGHSH; CDR2 reads LQKENI. The CDR3 spans 17 residues. J was trimmed by 6 bases and V by 6 bases; bases with no gene match: 13. CDR3 bases: TGTGCCAGCTCCCCAGCCGGACTAGCGGGGGGAGGCTCCGAGCAGTACTTC. Translating gives CASSPAGLAGGGSEQYF.

The chain couples TRBV18 to TRBJ2-4; D is perhaps TRBD2 (5 bases). Germline loops: CDR1 KGHSH, CDR2 LQKENI. CDR3 length: 20 residues. V dropped 3 bases and J dropped 0 bases, with 24 bases sitting between them. DNA of the CDR3: TGTGCCAGCTCACCCGGTCCCCTCCTGGGAGCGGAATTAGCCAAAAACATTCAGTACTTC. This translates into CASSPGPLLGAELAKNIQYF.

The V call is TRBV5-1, the J call TRBJ1-2; D is unclear. CDR1 and CDR2 from the germline V gene are SGHRS and YFSETQ. The ends were cut back, 0 bases at V and 0 bases at J, with 15 bases in the middle. This CDR3 contains 17 residues. As DNA, the CDR3 is TGCGCCAGCAGCTTGGGTCACACCGGGGTAGCTAACTATGGCTACACCTTC. This codes for CASSLGHTGVANYGYTF.

This chain links TRBV20-1 with TRBJ2-7; 7 nucleotides match TRBD2. Trimming took 5 bases from V and 5 from J; bases not matched to a gene: 0. There are 10 residues in the CDR3. Germline CDR1 DFQATT, CDR2 SNEGSKA (reference sequence). CDR3 nucleotide sequence: TGCAGTGCTCGGGAGGACGAGCAGTACTTC. This translates into CSAREDEQYF.

The chain links TRBV1 to TRBJ2-3; the D segment call TRBD2 is taken from the table without a DNA check. TRBV1 has pseudogene status. There are 17 residues in the CDR3. DNA of the CDR3: TGCACCAGCAGCCCCCCCCCGCCGGGGGGTCTCACAGATACGCAGTATTTT. It is translated as CTSSPPPPGGLTDTQYF.

The chain recombines TRBV2 with TRBJ2-2; TRBD1 matches at 7 bases. Per the germline V gene, CDR1 is SNHLY and CDR2 is FYNNEI. The CDR3 consists of 16 residues. Trimming removed 1 base from V and 7 bases from J; junction bases left unmatched: 9. DNA of the CDR3: TGTGCCAGCAGTGAAGTTAAGGGGGCGCAAGGCGGGGAGCTGTTTTTT. Amino acids: CASSEVKGAQGGELFF.

This CDR3 is CASSLIMRFDEQYF. The CDR3 region has the DNA TGTGCCAGCAGCTTAATAATGAGATTCGACGAGCAGTACTTC. The chain employs TRBV7-2 and TRBJ2-7, with D unclear. V was cut by 2 bases and J by 5 bases, with 13 bases left in between. The CDR3 spans 14 residues. The germline V gene encodes CDR1 SGHTA and CDR2 FQGNSA. The whole variable domain, filled in from reference TRBV7-2 and TRBJ2-7, reads GAGVSQSPSNKVTEKGKDVELRCDPISGHTALYWYRQSLGQGLEFLIYFQGNSAPDKSGLPSDRFSAERTGGSVSTLTIQRTQQEDSAVYLCASSLIMRFDEQYFGPGTRLTVT.

This sequence joins TRBV4-1 and TRBJ1-2; TRBD1 matches 7 bases. The ends lost 0 bases at V and 3 bases at J; junction bases unmatched: 4. Per germline, CDR1 MGHRA and CDR2 YSYEKL. The CDR3 covers 15 residues. CDR3: CASSQETGKDYGYTF. CDR3 nucleotides: TGCGCCAGCAGCCAAGAGACAGGGAAAGACTATGGCTACACCTTC.

The V and J genes are TRBV5-5 and TRBJ1-1; D perhaps matches TRBD1 (6 bases). Trimming pared 4 bases from V and 0 bases from J, leaving 10 bases between. Germline CDR1 SGHKS, CDR2 YYEKEE (reference sequence). This CDR3 has 14 residues. The CDR3 reads CASSPQGLNTEAFF. DNA for the CDR3: TGTGCCAGCAGCCCGCAGGGGTTGAACACTGAAGCTTTCTTT. Full variable domain (rest looked up from reference TRBV5-5 and TRBJ1-1): DAGVTQSPTHLIKTRGQQVTLRCSPISGHKSVSWYQQVLGQGPQFIFQYYEKEERGRGNFPDRFSARQFPNYSSELNVNALLLGDSALYLCASSPQGLNTEAFFGQGTRLTVV.

The genes are TRBV7-8 and TRBJ2-5; 8 bases align to TRBD1. Unmatched junction bases numbered 1, after V lost 3 bases and J lost 4 bases. The CDR3 length is 13 residues. Germline V gene data show CDR1 as SGHVS and CDR2 as FQNEAQ. The CDR3 here is CASSLTGAETQYF. The CDR3 DNA is TGTGCCAGCAGCTTGACAGGGGCAGAGACCCAGTACTTC.

This clone is a singleton in its sample. V gene TRBV4-1 combines with J gene TRBJ1-1, with 7 bases aligning to TRBD1. The trim removed 5 bases at V and 5 bases at J, leaving 5 bases unmatched. Germline CDR1 and CDR2: MGHRA and YSYEKL. CDR3 length: 13 residues. The CDR3 region is CASSNRGWTEAFF. In nucleotides, the CDR3 is TGCGCCAGCAGCAACAGGGGATGGACTGAAGCTTTCTTT.

This clone was recorded once. The chain is built from TRBV28 and TRBJ1-5; D is uncertain. The CDR3 totals 10 residues. Germline CDR1 is MDHEN and CDR2 is SYDVKM. V was pared by 6 bases and J by 10 bases, with 7 bases between. For the CDR3, the DNA is TGTGCCAGCAGCACACGTCCCCAGCATTTT. This codes for CASSTRPQHF. Complete variable domain (other parts from reference TRBV28 and TRBJ1-5): DVKVTQSSRYLVKRTGEKVFLECVQDMDHENMFWYRQDPGLGLRLIYFSYDVKMKEKGDIPEGYSVSREKKERFSLILESASTNQTSMYLCASSTRPQHFGDGTRLSIL.